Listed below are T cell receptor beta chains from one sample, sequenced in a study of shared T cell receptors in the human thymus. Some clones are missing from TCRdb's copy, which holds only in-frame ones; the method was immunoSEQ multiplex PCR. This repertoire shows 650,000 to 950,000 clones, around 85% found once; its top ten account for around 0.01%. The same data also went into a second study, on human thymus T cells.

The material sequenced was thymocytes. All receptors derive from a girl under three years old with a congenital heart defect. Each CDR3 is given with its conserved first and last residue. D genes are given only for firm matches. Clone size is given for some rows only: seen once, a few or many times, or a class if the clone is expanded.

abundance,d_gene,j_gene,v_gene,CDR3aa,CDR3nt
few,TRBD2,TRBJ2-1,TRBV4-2,CASSQESGVAYNEQFF,TGTGCCAGCAGCCAAGAAAGCGGGGTCGCCTACAATGAGCAGTTCTTC
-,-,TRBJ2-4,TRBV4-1,CASSHKGGLAKNIQYF,TGCGCCAGCAGCCATAAGGGGGGGCTAGCCAAAAACATTCAGTACTTC
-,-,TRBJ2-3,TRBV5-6,CASSLDPRRGTDTQYF,TGTGCCAGCAGCTTGGACCCCCGGAGGGGCACAGATACGCAGTATTTT
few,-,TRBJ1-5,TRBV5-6,CASSIGVQPQHF,TGTGCCAGCAGCATTGGAGTTCAGCCCCAGCATTTT
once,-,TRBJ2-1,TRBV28,CASSLLRGRLNEQFF,TGTGCCAGCAGTTTGCTCAGGGGACGTCTCAATGAGCAGTTCTTC
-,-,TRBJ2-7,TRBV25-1,CASLPQGTYEQYF,TGTGCCAGCTTACCCCAGGGCACCTACGAGCAGTACTTC
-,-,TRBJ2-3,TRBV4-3,CASSQDIGAGTDTQYF,TGCGCCAGCAGCCAAGATATCGGGGCGGGGACAGATACGCAGTATTTT
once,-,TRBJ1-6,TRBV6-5,CASSYDPRGPLHF,TGTGCCAGCAGTTACGACCCAAGGGGACCCCTCCACTTT
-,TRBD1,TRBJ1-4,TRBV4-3,CASSQVRRTGNPRENEKLFF,TGCGCCAGCAGCCAAGTGAGACGGACAGGGAACCCCCGGGAGAATGAAAAACTGTTTTTT
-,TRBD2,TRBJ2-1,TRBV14,CASSPPGLAGGQLLFF,TGTGCCAGCAGCCCTCCGGGACTAGCGGGGGGGCAATTACTGTTCTTC
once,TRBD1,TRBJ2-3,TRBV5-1,CASSAHGTGEADTQYF,TGCGCCAGCAGTGCACACGGGACAGGCGAGGCAGATACGCAGTATTTT
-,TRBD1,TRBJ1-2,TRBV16,CASSQSRTGQVGFGYTF,TGTGCCAGCAGCCAATCCAGGACAGGCCAGGTCGGGTTTGGCTACACCTTC
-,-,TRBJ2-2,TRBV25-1,CASSEHWPHTGELFF,TGTGCCAGCAGTGAACATTGGCCACACACCGGGGAGCTGTTTTTT
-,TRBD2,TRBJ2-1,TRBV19,CASSGERRGGSYNEQFF,TGTGCCAGTAGTGGGGAGCGGCGGGGGGGTTCTTACAATGAGCAGTTCTTC
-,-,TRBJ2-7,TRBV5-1,CASSLAPDKTFTYEQYF,TGCGCCAGCAGCTTGGCTCCGGACAAAACCTTTACCTACGAGCAGTACTTC
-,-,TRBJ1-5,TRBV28,CASNLRAGYQPQHF,TGTGCCAGCAATCTTCGAGCAGGCTATCAGCCCCAGCATTTT
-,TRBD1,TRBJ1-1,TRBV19,CASSIPRQGIPEAFF,TGTGCCAGTAGTATCCCTCGACAGGGTATCCCTGAAGCTTTCTTT